This T cell receptor (beta chain) was recovered during a study of Tregs in tolerant kidney transplant recipients. Study context: Donor B cells were activated approximately eleven days on CD40L-expressing 3T3 cells. Findings and limits, study-wide: No direct test of biological reproducibility was done here. The most relevant donor-specific Treg TCRbeta repertoire apparently came from expansion with activated donor B cells.

A remark on this clone: Its antigen is still unknown.

Data came from immunoSEQ multiplex PCR; TCRdb stores just in-frame clones and leaves some out. The data show thousands of clones, around two fifths seen once. Sequencing was done on a sample of Tregs from blood grown in culture. This TCR derives from a human donor in good health.

The CDR3 loop is CASSSLRAPNTEAFF. In DNA, the CDR3 is TGTGCCAGCAGCTCCCTTCGGGCCCCGAACACTGAAGCTTTCTTT. V usage is TRBV7-7 and J usage is TRBJ1-1; no clear D. CDR3 length: 15 amino acids. The V end was cut by 4 bases, the J end by 1 base, with 13 bases between. The germline gives CDR1 SSHAT, CDR2 FNYEAQ (reference sequence).